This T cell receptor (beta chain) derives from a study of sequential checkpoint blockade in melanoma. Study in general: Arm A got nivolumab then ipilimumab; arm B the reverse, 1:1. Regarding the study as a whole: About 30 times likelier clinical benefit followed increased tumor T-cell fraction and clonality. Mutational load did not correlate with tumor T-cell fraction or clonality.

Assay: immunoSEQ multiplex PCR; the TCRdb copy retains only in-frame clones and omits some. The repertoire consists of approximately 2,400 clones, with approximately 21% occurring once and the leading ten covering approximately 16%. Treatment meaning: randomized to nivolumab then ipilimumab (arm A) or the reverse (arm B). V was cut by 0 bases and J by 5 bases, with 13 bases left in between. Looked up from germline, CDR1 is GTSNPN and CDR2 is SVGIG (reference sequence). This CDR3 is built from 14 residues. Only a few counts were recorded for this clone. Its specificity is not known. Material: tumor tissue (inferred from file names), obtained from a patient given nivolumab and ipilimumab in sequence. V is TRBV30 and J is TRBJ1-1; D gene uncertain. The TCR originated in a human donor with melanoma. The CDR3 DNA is TGTGCCTGGAGTGTGGGCCCCCCTGGGACTGAAGCTTTCTTT. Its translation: CAWSVGPPGTEAFF.